What follows are 32 T cell receptor beta chains derived from one specimen sequenced in a study of a mutant IDH1 vaccine in newly diagnosed glioma. What these receptors recognize is not known. Time point described: week 23, last vaccination. Each dose of the vaccine consisted of 300 ug of mutant IDH1 20-mer peptide, with topical imiquimod. Repertoires were generated with immunoSEQ multiplex PCR, while TCRdb's copy carries only in-frame clones and drops some. Of about 43,000 clones listed, approximately 84% are singletons. Sequenced material: PBMCs, taken from a glioma patient whose treatment included an IDH1 peptide vaccine. These TCRs come from a woman between 18 and 30 years old with glioma. Some clones in this sample may be carry-over from other donors' samples.

The chain carries TRBV7-2 and TRBJ1-2; 8 nucleotides agree with TRBD1. The CDR3 is 15 amino acids. Germline trimming cut 5 bases from V and 4 bases from J; bases unmatched to any gene: 9. Germline assignment: CDR1 SGHTA and CDR2 FQGNSA. Written as DNA, the CDR3 is TGTGCCAGCAGCAAGAGCAGGGGGCTAGGCTATGGCTACACCTTC. As protein: CASSKSRGLGYGYTF.

V gene TRBV4-1 combines with J gene TRBJ2-3; 8 bases map to TRBD2. J gave up 5 bases and V 2 bases, and 6 bases lay outside the gene matches. The germline gives CDR1 MGHRA, CDR2 YSYEKL. The CDR3 is made up of 15 amino acids. In DNA, the CDR3 is TGCGCCAGCAGCCAACTTAGCGGGACTTTAGATACGCAGTATTTT. It encodes CASSQLSGTLDTQYF.

The chain uses TRBV7-6 and TRBJ2-7; D gene ambiguous. CDR1 is SGHVS, CDR2 FNYEAQ, per germline. Between the trimmed V and J ends, which lost 1 base and 5 bases, there was a span of 12 bases. The CDR3 covers 14 residues. The CDR3 region is CASSLGAPPHEQYF. In DNA, the CDR3 is TGTGCCAGCAGCTTAGGGGCACCCCCCCACGAGCAGTACTTC.

The chain has TRBV15 and TRBJ2-5; TRBD2 aligns across 8 bases. The CDR3 extends over 16 amino acids. Germline CDR1 and CDR2: LNHNV and YYDKDF (reference sequence). The J segment lost 3 bases and the V segment lost 1 base, leaving 7 bases of the junction unmatched. The CDR3 sequence is CATSRGPAGGKETQYF. CDR3 in DNA: TGTGCCACCAGCAGAGGCCCGGCGGGGGGCAAAGAGACCCAGTACTTC.

This chain connects TRBV6-5 to TRBJ2-1; no clear D gene. The germline gives CDR1 MNHEY, CDR2 SVGAGI. The CDR3 sequence is 14 residues long. Trimming left V 2 bases short and J 7 bases short, with 12 bases between. As DNA, the CDR3 is TGTGCCAGCAGTTACGGCTATATTAGAAATGAGCAGTTCTTC. Its protein product is CASSYGYIRNEQFF.

The V and J genes are TRBV11-3 and TRBJ2-2; 12 bases align to TRBD2. The V gene's germline CDR1 is SGHNT and CDR2 YENEEA. Trimming cost V 5 bases and J 7 bases; bases outside gene matches: 8. The CDR3 sequence is 16 residues long. The CDR3 reads CASSRPSGGVDGELFF. For the CDR3, the DNA is TGTGCCAGCAGCCGCCCTAGCGGGGGGGTCGACGGGGAGCTGTTTTTT.

The V gene is TRBV30, the J gene TRBJ1-6; no firm D call. Looked up from germline, CDR1 is GTSNPN and CDR2 is SVGIG (reference sequence). CDR3 length: 14 amino acids. Trimming cost V 3 bases and J 10 bases, with 16 bases left between them. The DNA of the CDR3 is TGTGCCTGGAGCGCTTACCAAAGGGAGTCACCCCTCCACTTT. Translation gives CAWSAYQRESPLHF.

The chain recombines TRBV7-9 with TRBJ1-5; TRBD1 might be the D (5 bases). The V gene's germline CDR1 is SEHNR and CDR2 FQNEAQ (reference sequence). CDR3 length: 13 residues. Trimming shortened V by 1 base and J by 6 bases, and 7 bases separated the two germline ends. CDR3 protein: CASSLEGRQPQHF. Written as DNA, the CDR3 is TGTGCCAGCAGCTTAGAGGGGCGTCAGCCCCAGCATTTT.

This clone was observed a handful of times. The chain couples TRBV29-1 to TRBJ1-2, with 9 bases identical to TRBD1. Germline CDR1 SQVTM, CDR2 ANQGSEA. J gave up 4 bases and V 6 bases, and 6 bases lay outside the gene matches. This CDR3 is 13 amino acids long. DNA of the CDR3: TGCAGCGTGGGGGGGACAGGGCGCTATGGCTACACCTTC. Encoded protein: CSVGGTGRYGYTF.

The CDR3 region is CAWITKNIGGSGELFF. Written as DNA, the CDR3 is TGTGCCTGGATTACTAAAAACATCGGGGGGTCCGGGGAGCTGTTTTTT. This chain uses TRBV30 with TRBJ2-2; 7 nucleotides agree with TRBD2. CDR1 is GTSNPN, CDR2 SVGIG, per germline (reference sequence). The V gene end was trimmed by 4 bases and the J gene end by 6 bases; junction bases not matched to a gene: 14. The CDR3 has 16 amino acids.

The sample holds a few counts of this clone. The genes are TRBV19 and TRBJ1-2; no reliable D call. The CDR3 runs 12 residues. CDR1 is LNHDA and CDR2 is SQIVND in the germline V gene (reference sequence). The DNA of the CDR3 is TGTGCGAGCGGGCGTCTTAACTATGGCTACACCTTC. It yields the protein CASGRLNYGYTF.

This chain links TRBV5-5 with TRBJ1-2; the D gene is possibly TRBD1 (5 bases). The CDR3 consists of 17 residues. Germline loops: CDR1 SGHKS, CDR2 YYEKEE (reference sequence). V was cut by 1 base and J by 3 bases, with 19 bases left in between. The DNA for the CDR3 is TGTGCCAGCAGCTTGTCGGCAGGGCTAAAGGTTTACTATGGCTACACCTTC. Amino acid sequence: CASSLSAGLKVYYGYTF.

The CDR3 reads CASSPGTSGRTGELFF. CDR3 in DNA: TGTGCCAGCAGCCCGGGGACTAGCGGGAGGACCGGGGAGCTGTTTTTT. The gene calls are TRBV7-8 and TRBJ2-2; TRBD2 aligns across 15 bases. The CDR3 is made up of 16 amino acids. With 5 bases clipped from V and 5 bases from J, the junction kept 3 bases outside the gene matches. CDR1 is SGHVS, CDR2 FQNEAQ, per germline.

The V gene is TRBV7-9, the J gene TRBJ1-3, with D unresolved. Deletions cut 11 bases from V and 4 bases from J, with 12 bases between. The germline V gene encodes CDR1 SEHNR and CDR2 FQNEAQ (reference sequence). This CDR3 region has 12 residues. The CDR3 loop reads CASQRDGNTIYF. CDR3 in DNA: TGTGCCTCCCAGCGCGACGGAAACACCATATATTTT.

This chain links TRBV9 with TRBJ2-1; TRBD1 matches 8 bases. This CDR3 comprises 17 residues. Germline values: CDR1 SGDLS, CDR2 YYNGEE. The V and J ends lost 0 bases and 5 bases, in that order; junction bases with no gene match: 10. For the CDR3, the DNA is TGTGCCAGCAGCGTAGGAGGACAGGGTGGAGATCACAATGAGCAGTTCTTC. It codes for CASSVGGQGGDHNEQFF. The variable domain in full, completed from reference TRBV9 and TRBJ2-1, reads DSGVTQTPKHLITATGQRVTLRCSPRSGDLSVYWYQQSLDQGLQFLIQYYNGEERAKGNILERFSAQQFPDLHSELNLSSLELGDSALYFCASSVGGQGGDHNEQFFGPGTRLTVL.

The chain employs TRBV7-8 and TRBJ2-2; D may be TRBD2 (5 bases). V shed 5 bases and J shed 4 bases, with 17 bases lying between them. This CDR3 has 16 residues. Germline V gene sequence: CDR1 SGHVS, CDR2 FQNEAQ. CDR3 bases: TGTGCCAGCAGCCTACGCCGGGATATGGGCACCGGGGAGCTGTTTTTT. Translation: CASSLRRDMGTGELFF. Full variable domain (rest looked up from reference TRBV7-8 and TRBJ2-2): GAGVSQSPRYKVAKRGQDVALRCDPISGHVSLFWYQQALGQGPEFLTYFQNEAQLDKSGLPSDRFFAERPEGSVSTLKIQRTQQEDSAVYLCASSLRRDMGTGELFFGEGSRLTVL.

The CDR3 protein is CASGQAGPKGNEQFF. The CDR3 coding sequence is TGCGCCAGCGGCCAAGCGGGTCCTAAGGGCAATGAGCAGTTCTTC. The chain employs TRBV5-1 and TRBJ2-1; tentatively, D is TRBD2 (6 bases). The CDR3 runs 15 residues. Trimming took off 7 bases at V and 6 bases at J, with 20 bases between the two ends. Germline CDR1 and CDR2: SGHRS and YFSETQ.

The chain has TRBV30 and TRBJ2-5; D gene uncertain. The assigned J gene may be wrong: the sequence end matches TRBJ2-7 better. The CDR3 covers 13 residues. Looked up from germline, CDR1 is GTSNPN and CDR2 is SVGIG (reference sequence). The CDR3 DNA is TGTGCCTGGAATGTGGGGTTCGCCTACGAGCAGTACTTC. Translated: CAWNVGFAYEQYF.

The genes are TRBV19 and TRBJ1-3; 7 nucleotides line up with TRBD1. CDR3 size: 16 residues. V trimming: 3 bases; J trimming: 4 bases; junction bases outside the gene matches: 9. Looked up from germline, CDR1 is LNHDA and CDR2 is SQIVND (reference sequence). CDR3 nucleotide sequence: TGTGCCAGTAGTATCCAGGGGGTTGCGGGCGGAAACACCATATATTTT. Protein: CASSIQGVAGGNTIYF.

The V call is TRBV5-1, the J call TRBJ1-1; 7 bases align to TRBD1. This CDR3 region has 14 residues. CDR1 is SGHRS and CDR2 is YFSETQ in the germline V gene. V dropped 4 bases and J dropped 3; count of bases not matched to a gene: 6. For the CDR3, the DNA is TGCGCCAGCAGCAAGGGGGCGAAGGACACTGAAGCTTTCTTT. Translation: CASSKGAKDTEAFF.

The sample holds one count of this clone. The V call is TRBV19, the J call TRBJ1-1; D gene unclear. This CDR3 comprises 13 residues. The V and J ends lost 0 bases and 1 base respectively, with 3 bases between them. Per germline, CDR1 LNHDA and CDR2 SQIVND (reference sequence). The CDR3 loop reads CASSIDRNTEAFF. Written as DNA, the CDR3 is TGTGCCAGTAGTATAGACAGGAACACTGAAGCTTTCTTT.

V and J are TRBV7-6 and TRBJ2-7, with D unresolved. The CDR3 consists of 13 residues. Germline CDR1 reads SGHVS; CDR2 reads FNYEAQ. Trimming removed 1 base from V and 3 bases from J, with 7 bases in between. For the CDR3, the DNA is TGTGCCAGCAGCTTAGGACTCTTCTACGAGCAGTACTTC. As protein: CASSLGLFYEQYF.

This clone has more than one count but fewer than ten. The chain has TRBV30 and TRBJ1-1, with D perhaps TRBD1 (5 bases). Between the trimmed V and J ends, which lost 5 bases and 3 bases, there was a span of 10 bases. This CDR3 comprises 12 residues. Germline loops: CDR1 GTSNPN, CDR2 SVGIG (reference sequence). The CDR3 loop is CAWGWGDTEAFF. CDR3 DNA: TGTGCCTGGGGCTGGGGGGACACTGAAGCTTTCTTT.

This chain links TRBV6-5 with TRBJ2-7; D remains ambiguous. Trimming took 0 bases from V and 4 from J, leaving 16 bases between them. The germline CDR1 and CDR2 sequences are MNHEY and SVGAGI. The CDR3 is 16 residues long. CDR3 amino acids: CASSYSEHGFRYEQYF. DNA for the CDR3: TGTGCCAGCAGTTACTCGGAACACGGGTTTCGGTACGAGCAGTACTTC.

The rearrangement uses TRBV5-4 and TRBJ2-1, with unresolved D. V was shortened by 0 bases and J by 3 bases, with 10 bases between the two germline ends. The germline gives CDR1 SGHNT, CDR2 YYREEE (reference sequence). The CDR3 sequence is 15 residues long. The CDR3 sequence: CASSLVGPNYNEQFF. The CDR3 DNA is TGTGCCAGCAGCTTGGTCGGGCCAAACTACAATGAGCAGTTCTTC.

The V gene is TRBV9, the J gene TRBJ2-5; D unclear. Germline V gene sequence: CDR1 SGDLS, CDR2 YYNGEE. The CDR3 has 15 amino acids. V was clipped by 0 bases and J by 3 bases, with 12 bases between them. The chain's CDR3 is CASSVDPRTEETQYF. CDR3 DNA: TGTGCCAGCAGCGTAGATCCTCGAACCGAAGAGACCCAGTACTTC.

The gene calls are TRBV6-5 and TRBJ1-2; TRBD1 is a possible D gene (6 bases). Germline CDR1 MNHEY, CDR2 SVGAGI. This CDR3 has 13 residues. V dropped 2 bases and J dropped 3 bases, with 7 bases sitting between them. CDR3 DNA: TGTGCCAGCAGTTACAGGACAGACTATGGCTACACCTTC. Translation gives CASSYRTDYGYTF.

The rearrangement joins TRBV5-1 to TRBJ2-7; D remains ambiguous. Trimming cost V 0 bases and J 4 bases, with 8 bases left between them. CDR1 and CDR2 from the germline V gene are SGHRS and YFSETQ. The CDR3 has 13 residues. CDR3 nucleotides: TGCGCCAGCAGCTTGGCTTTAACTTACGAGCAGTACTTC. It encodes CASSLALTYEQYF.

The chain has TRBV6-5 and TRBJ2-2; 10 nucleotides match TRBD2. Looked up from germline, CDR1 is MNHEY and CDR2 is SVGAGI. J lost 8 bases, V lost 2 bases, and 5 bases had no gene match. The CDR3 length is 15 residues. The CDR3 region has the DNA TGTGCCAGCAGTTACAGGGCTAGCGGGAGAGGGGAGCTGTTTTTT. Its translation is CASSYRASGRGELFF.

This sequence joins TRBV28 and TRBJ1-5; D unclear. Trimming pared 7 bases from V and 4 bases from J, leaving 14 bases between. The CDR3 runs to 14 residues. Germline V CDR1 and CDR2: MDHEN, SYDVKM. CDR3 bases: TGTGCCAGCAACATGGGGATCGGGAATCAGCCCCAGCATTTT. Protein product: CASNMGIGNQPQHF.

The rearrangement joins TRBV7-2 to TRBJ2-7; no firm D call. The CDR3 has 15 amino acids. V lost 1 base and J 1 base, leaving 11 bases between the germline ends. Germline loops: CDR1 SGHTA, CDR2 FQGNSA. The CDR3 loop reads CASSLEASGSYEQYF. The CDR3 coding sequence is TGTGCCAGCAGCTTAGAGGCCAGTGGATCCTACGAGCAGTACTTC.

This clone was picked up a small number of times. The chain carries TRBV15 and TRBJ1-3, with no clear D. Trimming shortened V by 1 base and J by 0 bases, and 7 bases separated the two germline ends. CDR1 and CDR2 from the germline V gene are LNHNV and YYDKDF (reference sequence). The CDR3 loop spans 15 amino acids. The CDR3 DNA reads TGTGCCACCAGCAGAGCATGGAACTCTGGAAACACCATATATTTT. Protein product: CATSRAWNSGNTIYF.